This T cell receptor beta chain emerged from a study of preoperative IRX-2 immunotherapy in early breast cancer (dated by TCRdb to the late 2010s). As regards this clone: Its cognate antigen has yet to be identified. No much larger clone exists at a distance of one base, and base qualities are not known.

The junction carries 8 bases between V and J, which are trimmed by 8 bases and 0 bases respectively. The CDR3 starts with the cysteine, ends with the phenylalanine, and has 13 residues. The sequence is cut down to CDR3 DNA, 39 bases in frame from base 1. From a lookup of the germline V gene, CDR1 and CDR2 are SGHDN and FVKESK. The method was the immunoSEQ multiplex PCR assay. Entries here come from immuneACCESS through TCRdb and include only in-frame sequences with V and J called. Some clones fail to appear in such tables; in the studies checked, an unresolved V gene covers under half of the shortfall, and the cause of the remainder is unknown. The sample table lists tens of thousands of clones, around 79% of them with a count of one. Roughly 6.8% of the sample rests with the top ten. This sample's treatment or condition label indicates: preoperative locoregional IRX-2 cytokine immunotherapy. The samples were obtained from a phase Ib study that tested preoperative, locoregional IRX-2 cytokine immunotherapy meant to prime immune responses. Donors were patients with early-stage breast cancer who received IRX-2 before surgery.

The receptor was derived from a human donor with breast cancer. The rearranged chain carries TRBV14 and TRBJ1-3, with no confident D gene call. Here the sequenced sample was lymph node tissue, taken after IRX-2 immunotherapy. The CDR3 corresponds to CASRKSSGNTIYF. The nucleotide sequence is given as TGTGCCAGCCGGAAAAGCTCTGGAAACACCATATATTTT.